This T cell receptor beta chain was obtained from a study of T-cell memory formation after mild COVID-19. Germline values: CDR1 DFQATT, CDR2 SNEGSKA (reference sequence). The CDR3 sequence is 10 residues long. TCRdb reanalysed the 5' RACE reads using MiXCR and keeps one entry per CDR3 protein. Among roughly 580,000 distinct CDR3 sequences listed, approximately 18% were seen once. As regards this clonotype: The junction and the germline gene differ at one end; a read error may be behind it.

The sample consisted of PBMCs or a T cell subset sorted from them (not recorded which). This chain links TRBV20-1 with TRBJ1-1, with no clear D. The TCR was taken from an adult woman who had mild COVID-19 (a few samples of this study predate the infection). Cell type and time point are not known. The CDR3, as DNA: TGCAGTGCTAGAAGTGCAGCCCACGTCTTT. Protein: CSARSAAHVF.